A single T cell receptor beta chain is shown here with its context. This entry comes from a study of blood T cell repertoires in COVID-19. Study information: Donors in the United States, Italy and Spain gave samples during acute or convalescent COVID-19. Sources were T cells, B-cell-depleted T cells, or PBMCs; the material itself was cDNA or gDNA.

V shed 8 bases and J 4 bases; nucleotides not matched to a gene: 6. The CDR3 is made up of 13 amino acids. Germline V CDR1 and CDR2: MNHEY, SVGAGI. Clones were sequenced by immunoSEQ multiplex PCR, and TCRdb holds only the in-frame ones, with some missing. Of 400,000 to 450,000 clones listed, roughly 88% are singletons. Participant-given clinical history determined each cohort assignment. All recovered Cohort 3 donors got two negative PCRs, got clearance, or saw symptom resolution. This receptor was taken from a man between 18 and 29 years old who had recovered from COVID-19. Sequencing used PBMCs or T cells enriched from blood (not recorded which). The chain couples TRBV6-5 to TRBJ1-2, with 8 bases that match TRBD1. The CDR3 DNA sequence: TGTGCCAGCCGAGACAGGGGAAGCTATGGCTACACCTTC. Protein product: CASRDRGSYGYTF.